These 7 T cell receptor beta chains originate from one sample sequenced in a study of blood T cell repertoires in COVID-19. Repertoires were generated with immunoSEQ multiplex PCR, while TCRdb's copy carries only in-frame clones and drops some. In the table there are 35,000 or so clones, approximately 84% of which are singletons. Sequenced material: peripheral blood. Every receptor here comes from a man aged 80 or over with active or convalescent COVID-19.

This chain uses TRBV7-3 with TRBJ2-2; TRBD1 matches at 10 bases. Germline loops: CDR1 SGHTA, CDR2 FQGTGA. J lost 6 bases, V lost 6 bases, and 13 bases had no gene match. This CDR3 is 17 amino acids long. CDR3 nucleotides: TGTGCCAGCAGGGACCGGGACAGGGGCTATTCTGCCGGGGAGCTGTTTTTT. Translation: CASRDRDRGYSAGELFF.

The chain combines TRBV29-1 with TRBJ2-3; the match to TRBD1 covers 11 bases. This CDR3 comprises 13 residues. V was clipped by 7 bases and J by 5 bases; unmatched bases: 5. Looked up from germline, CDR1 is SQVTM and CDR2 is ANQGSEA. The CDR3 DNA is TGCAGCGGCGGGGACAGGGGGGGAGATACGCAGTATTTT. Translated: CSGGDRGGDTQYF.

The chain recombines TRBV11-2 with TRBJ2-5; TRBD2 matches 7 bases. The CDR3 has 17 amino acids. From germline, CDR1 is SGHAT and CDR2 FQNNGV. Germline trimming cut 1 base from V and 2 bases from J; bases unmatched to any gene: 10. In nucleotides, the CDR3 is TGTGCCAGCAGCTTAGTACGGGCTAGCGGAATACAAGAGACCCAGTACTTC. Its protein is CASSLVRASGIQETQYF. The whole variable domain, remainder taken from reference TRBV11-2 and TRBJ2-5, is EAGVAQSPRYKIIEKRQSVAFWCNPISGHATLYWYQQILGQGPKLLIQFQNNGVVDDSQLPKDRFSAERLKGVDSTLKIQPAKLEDSAVYLCASSLVRASGIQETQYFGPGTRLLVL.

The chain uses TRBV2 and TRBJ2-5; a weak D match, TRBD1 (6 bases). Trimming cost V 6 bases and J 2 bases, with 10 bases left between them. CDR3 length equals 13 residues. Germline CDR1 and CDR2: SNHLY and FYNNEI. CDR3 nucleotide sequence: TGTGCCAGCAGCGGACAGACTCAAGAGACCCAGTACTTC. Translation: CASSGQTQETQYF.

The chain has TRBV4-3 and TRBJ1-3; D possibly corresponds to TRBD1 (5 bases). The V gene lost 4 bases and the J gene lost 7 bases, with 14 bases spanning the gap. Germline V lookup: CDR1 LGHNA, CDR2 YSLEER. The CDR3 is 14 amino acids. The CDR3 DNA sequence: TGCGCCAGCAGCCTTCTAGGGGAAGGCAACACCATATATTTT. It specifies CASSLLGEGNTIYF.

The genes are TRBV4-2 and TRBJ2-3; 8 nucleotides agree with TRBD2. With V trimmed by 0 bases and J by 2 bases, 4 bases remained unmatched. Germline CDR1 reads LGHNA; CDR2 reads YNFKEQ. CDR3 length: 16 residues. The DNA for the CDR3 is TGTGCCAGCAGCCAAGAATGGCGGGGGGACACAGATACGCAGTATTTT. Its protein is CASSQEWRGDTDTQYF.

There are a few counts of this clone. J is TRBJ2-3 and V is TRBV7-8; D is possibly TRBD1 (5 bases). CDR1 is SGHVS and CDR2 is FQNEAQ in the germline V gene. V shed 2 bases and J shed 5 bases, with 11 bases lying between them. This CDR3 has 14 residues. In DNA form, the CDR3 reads TGTGCCAGCAGCTTACTGACAGCTCGAGATACGCAGTATTTT. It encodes CASSLLTARDTQYF. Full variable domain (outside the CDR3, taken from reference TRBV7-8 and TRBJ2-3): GAGVSQSPRYKVAKRGQDVALRCDPISGHVSLFWYQQALGQGPEFLTYFQNEAQLDKSGLPSDRFFAERPEGSVSTLKIQRTQQEDSAVYLCASSLLTARDTQYFGPGTRLTVL.